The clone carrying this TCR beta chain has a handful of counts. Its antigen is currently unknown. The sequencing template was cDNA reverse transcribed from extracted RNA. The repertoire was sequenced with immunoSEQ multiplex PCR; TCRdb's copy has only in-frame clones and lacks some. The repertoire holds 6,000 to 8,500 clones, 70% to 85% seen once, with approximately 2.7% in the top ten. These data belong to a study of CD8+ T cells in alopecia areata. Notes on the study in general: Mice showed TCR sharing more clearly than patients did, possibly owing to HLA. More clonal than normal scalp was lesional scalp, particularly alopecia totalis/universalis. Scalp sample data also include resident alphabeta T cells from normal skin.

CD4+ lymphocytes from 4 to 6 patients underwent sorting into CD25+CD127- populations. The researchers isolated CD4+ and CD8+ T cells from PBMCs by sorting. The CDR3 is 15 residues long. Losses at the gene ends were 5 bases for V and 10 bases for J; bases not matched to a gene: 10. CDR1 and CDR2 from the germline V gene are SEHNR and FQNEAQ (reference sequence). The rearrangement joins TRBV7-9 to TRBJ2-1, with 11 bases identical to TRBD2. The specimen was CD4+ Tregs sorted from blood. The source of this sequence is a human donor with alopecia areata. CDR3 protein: CASSQRTSGGREQFF. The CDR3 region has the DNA TGTGCCAGCAGCCAGAGAACTAGCGGGGGACGGGAGCAGTTCTTC. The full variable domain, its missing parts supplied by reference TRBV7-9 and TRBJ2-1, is DTGVSQNPRHKITKRGQNVTFRCDPISEHNRLYWYRQTLGQGPEFLTYFQNEAQLEKSRLLSDRFSAERPKGSFSTLEIQRTEQGDSAMYLCASSQRTSGGREQFFGPGTRLTVL.